One and the same sample provided the 29 T cell receptor beta chains below, sequenced in a study of cytomegalovirus exposure and HLA in healthy donors. Researchers ran the PCR with 60 Vbeta and 13 Jbeta primers. TCRdb keeps only in-frame clones here, not all; method: immunoSEQ multiplex PCR. The sample shows 100,000 to 120,000 clones, roughly 71% of them seen only once. Specimen: PBMCs. These TCRs come from a man aged 18 to 29 in good health and CMV-seropositive.

This chain links TRBV4-1 with TRBJ2-5; 7 positions agree with TRBD1. This CDR3 spans 15 amino acids. Germline CDR1 and CDR2: MGHRA and YSYEKL. V was clipped by 1 base and J by 4 bases; unmatched bases: 6. CDR3 sequence (DNA): TGCGCCAGCAGCCAAGGACAGGGCGGACGAGAGACCCAGTACTTC. This translates into CASSQGQGGRETQYF.

J is TRBJ1-1 and V is TRBV5-4; 7 positions match TRBD1. CDR1 and CDR2 (germline): SGHNT, YYREEE (reference sequence). CDR3 length equals 15 residues. Trimming took 2 bases from V and 0 from J; bases not matched to a gene: 4. This CDR3 is CASSFQGGLNTEAFF. The CDR3, as DNA: TGTGCCAGCAGCTTTCAGGGGGGCCTGAACACTGAAGCTTTCTTT.

CDR3 coding DNA: TGTGCTAGTAATACCGGCACCGGGGAGCTGTTTTTT. This codes for CASNTGTGELFF. The rearrangement links TRBV12-5 to TRBJ2-2; no reliable D call. The CDR3 consists of 12 residues. Trimming removed 8 bases at V and 4 bases at J, with 8 bases between. In germline, CDR1 is LGHNT, CDR2 FRNRAP.

This chain uses TRBV15 with TRBJ2-6; D remains unclear. V was shortened by 3 bases and J by 5 bases, with 2 bases between the two germline ends. The CDR3 is 12 amino acids. Germline lookup yields CDR1 LNHNV and CDR2 YYDKDF (reference sequence). CDR3 sequence: CATSSRANVLTF. Written as DNA, the CDR3 is TGTGCCACCAGCAGCAGGGCCAACGTCCTGACTTTC.

The V gene is TRBV5-1, the J gene TRBJ2-7; D unresolved. CDR1 and CDR2 from the germline V gene are SGHRS and YFSETQ. V was clipped by 0 bases and J by 2 bases, with 6 bases between them. CDR3 length: 13 amino acids. The CDR3 here is CASSLGRPYEQYF. As DNA, the CDR3 is TGCGCCAGCAGCTTGGGGAGACCCTACGAGCAGTACTTC.

The CDR3 spells CASSPSQDSEQYV. The CDR3 nucleotides read TGTGCCAGCTCACCTAGTCAGGACAGCGAGCAGTACGTC. The V call is TRBV18, the J call TRBJ2-7; weak D call: TRBD1 (6 bases). Germline loops: CDR1 KGHSH, CDR2 LQKENI. V was trimmed by 3 bases and J by 6 bases, leaving 12 bases between them. This CDR3 spans 13 amino acids.

The rearrangement links TRBV19 to TRBJ1-5; D gene unclear. V lost 6 bases to trimming and J lost 0 bases, with 15 bases between them. Germline V CDR1 and CDR2: LNHDA, SQIVND (reference sequence). This CDR3 has 16 amino acids. The CDR3 protein is CASRPDTVHSNQPQHF. CDR3 bases: TGTGCCAGTAGGCCCGATACAGTACATAGCAATCAGCCCCAGCATTTT.

The rearrangement links TRBV7-9 to TRBJ2-5, with a possible D match to TRBD2 (6 bases). The CDR3 length is 14 residues. Germline V gives CDR1 SEHNR, CDR2 FQNEAQ (reference sequence). Trimming stripped 1 base from V and 4 bases from J, with 10 bases between. As DNA, the CDR3 is TGTGCCAGCAGCTTAGTCGTGCGGGGAGAGACCCAGTACTTC. Encoded protein: CASSLVVRGETQYF.

The chain links TRBV19 to TRBJ2-1, with TRBD1 identical over 9 bases. From germline, CDR1 is LNHDA and CDR2 SQIVND (reference sequence). The CDR3 has 14 residues. Trimming at V came to 6 bases and at J to 6 bases, leaving 6 bases not matched to a gene. CDR3 DNA: TGTGCCAGTAGGGACAGGGGTTCCCGCAATGAGCAGTTCTTC. Translated, it gives CASRDRGSRNEQFF.

Only one count was recorded for this clone. This chain uses TRBV19 with TRBJ1-4; D not certain. The CDR3 runs 15 residues. The germline V gene encodes CDR1 LNHDA and CDR2 SQIVND (reference sequence). V shed 5 bases and J shed 5 bases, with 15 bases lying between them. Written as DNA, the CDR3 is TGTGCCAGTAGTTTCCAGATGATACTAAATGAAAAACTGTTTTTT. This gives the protein CASSFQMILNEKLFF. Using reference TRBV19 and TRBJ1-4 for the parts outside the CDR3, the full variable domain is DGGITQSPKYLFRKEGQNVTLSCEQNLNHDAMYWYRQDPGQGLRLIYYSQIVNDFQKGDIAEGYSVSREKKESFPLTVTSAQKNPTAFYLCASSFQMILNEKLFFGSGTQLSVL.

The V gene is TRBV5-1, the J gene TRBJ1-2, with D possibly being TRBD1 (5 bases). The germline V gene encodes CDR1 SGHRS and CDR2 YFSETQ. The CDR3 is 17 residues long. V was trimmed by 0 bases and J by 4 bases, leaving 19 bases between them. The CDR3 spells CASSLEGVQSPFYGYTF. The DNA of the CDR3 is TGCGCCAGCAGCTTGGAAGGGGTTCAATCCCCCTTCTATGGCTACACCTTC.

This clone was found a few times. The genes are TRBV28 and TRBJ1-5, with TRBD1 matching over 7 bases. Germline V gives CDR1 MDHEN, CDR2 SYDVKM. The CDR3 totals 17 residues. The ends lost 6 bases at V and 0 bases at J; junction bases unmatched: 11. Written as DNA, the CDR3 is TGTGCCAGCAGAACCACCGGACAGGACTATAGCAATCAGCCCCAGCATTTT. It encodes CASRTTGQDYSNQPQHF. The full variable domain, with the rest looked up from reference TRBV28 and TRBJ1-5, is DVKVTQSSRYLVKRTGEKVFLECVQDMDHENMFWYRQDPGLGLRLIYFSYDVKMKEKGDIPEGYSVSREKKERFSLILESASTNQTSMYLCASRTTGQDYSNQPQHFGDGTRLSIL.

The rearrangement links TRBV7-4 to TRBJ2-1, with 7 bases lining up with TRBD2. This CDR3 comprises 16 residues. The germline V gene has CDR1 SGHVT and CDR2 SQSDAQ. V was pared by 4 bases and J by 0 bases, with 6 bases of the junction left unmatched. The CDR3 DNA is TGTGCCAGCAGCTCTACATGCGGGAGCTCCTACAATGAGCAGTTCTTC. As protein: CASSSTCGSSYNEQFF.

This rearrangement joins TRBV11-3 to TRBJ2-3; 7 positions agree with TRBD2. The trim removed 8 bases at V and 1 base at J, leaving 6 bases unmatched. The CDR3 is made up of 14 amino acids. Germline V CDR1 and CDR2: SGHNT, YENEEA. The CDR3 DNA sequence: TGTGCCAGCGTACAGCGGGGTCGCACAGATACGCAGTATTTT. Protein sequence: CASVQRGRTDTQYF.

This sequence joins TRBV25-1 and TRBJ2-5, with 9 nucleotides matching TRBD2. Unmatched junction bases numbered 4, after V lost 3 bases and J lost 2 bases. The CDR3 covers 15 residues. Germline lookup yields CDR1 MGHDK and CDR2 SYGVNS. CDR3 nucleotides: TGTGCCAGCAGTGACCGCACTAGCGGGCAAGAGACCCAGTACTTC. Encoded protein: CASSDRTSGQETQYF.

The table lists this clone with a count of one. The chain carries TRBV9 and TRBJ2-1; D not resolved. The CDR3 runs to 13 residues. With 1 base removed from V and 15 bases from J, the gap between germline ends came to 17 bases. Germline CDR1 is SGDLS and CDR2 is YYNGEE. CDR3 coding DNA: TGTGCCAGCAGCGTAAGCGTAACCCAAGAATTGTTCTTC. This encodes CASSVSVTQELFF.

The V call is TRBV19, the J call TRBJ1-5; TRBD1 might be the D (6 bases). The CDR3 has 12 residues. Germline V lookup: CDR1 LNHDA, CDR2 SQIVND (reference sequence). V was cut by 5 bases and J by 7 bases, with 9 bases left in between. CDR3 sequence reads: CASSDRSQPQHF. The DNA of the CDR3 is TGTGCCAGTAGTGACAGGTCCCAGCCCCAGCATTTT.

This clone showed up just a few times. For the CDR3, the DNA is TGTGCCTGGAGTGTACCCAGAGGCGAGCAGTACGTC. Encoded protein: CAWSVPRGEQYV. This chain joins TRBV30 and TRBJ2-7; D call uncertain. The CDR3 has 12 amino acids. Trimming pared 0 bases from V and 6 bases from J, leaving 9 bases between. CDR1 is GTSNPN and CDR2 is SVGIG in the germline V gene (reference sequence).

This clone was observed a handful of times. The CDR3 protein is CASSIKQGPSGNTIYF. The CDR3 DNA sequence: TGTGCCAGTAGTATAAAACAGGGACCATCTGGAAACACCATATATTTT. The gene calls are TRBV19 and TRBJ1-3, with D possibly TRBD1 on 6 matching bases. Germline CDR1 LNHDA, CDR2 SQIVND (reference sequence). CDR3 length: 16 amino acids. V shed 2 bases and J shed 1 base, with 12 bases lying between them.

This clone was counted between two and nine times. The chain uses TRBV7-9 and TRBJ2-5, with TRBD1 identical over 9 bases. Matching the DNA end better, TRBJ2-7 makes the J call doubtful. This CDR3 has 14 residues. CDR1 is SEHNR, CDR2 FQNEAQ, per germline (reference sequence). CDR3 in amino acids: CASSSGTGFYEQYF. CDR3 bases: TGTGCCAGCAGCTCCGGGACAGGGTTCTACGAGCAGTACTTC.

This rearrangement joins TRBV19 to TRBJ1-4; D might be TRBD1 (5 bases). Germline loops: CDR1 LNHDA, CDR2 SQIVND (reference sequence). The V end lost 1 base, the J end lost 5 bases, and 11 bases lay between the germline ends. The length of the CDR3 is 15 residues. CDR3 region: CASSIGGSRNEKLFF. CDR3 DNA: TGTGCCAGTAGTATAGGGGGCAGTCGGAATGAAAAACTGTTTTTT. Filled out from reference TRBV19 and TRBJ1-4, the complete variable domain reads DGGITQSPKYLFRKEGQNVTLSCEQNLNHDAMYWYRQDPGQGLRLIYYSQIVNDFQKGDIAEGYSVSREKKESFPLTVTSAQKNPTAFYLCASSIGGSRNEKLFFGSGTQLSVL.

This rearrangement joins TRBV4-1 to TRBJ2-1; 8 positions match TRBD2. This CDR3 is built from 17 residues. Germline CDR1 and CDR2: MGHRA and YSYEKL. Trimming took 3 bases from V and 2 from J; bases not matched to a gene: 9. CDR3 nucleotide sequence: TGCGCCAGCAGCCACCAAACCGGGACTAGACCCTACAATGAGCAGTTCTTC. Its protein is CASSHQTGTRPYNEQFF.

The genes are TRBV19 and TRBJ1-1; D is possibly TRBD1 (5 bases). The ends were cut back, 11 bases at V and 10 bases at J, with 38 bases in the middle. The CDR3 runs to 18 residues. Germline CDR1 and CDR2: LNHDA and SQIVND (reference sequence). In DNA form, the CDR3 reads TGTGCCGAAACAATTCCGGGGGTTCTTCGGGCTCTCCTTCCAGGAGCTTTCTTT. Translation: CAETIPGVLRALLPGAFF.

The sample holds one count of this clone. This chain connects TRBV28 to TRBJ2-3, with D possibly TRBD2 on 6 matching bases. V lost 2 bases and J 6 bases, leaving 15 bases between the germline ends. CDR3 length equals 15 residues. Germline CDR1 is MDHEN and CDR2 is SYDVKM. This CDR3 reads CASSLQAGRRDTQYF. In DNA, the CDR3 is TGTGCCAGCAGTTTACAAGCGGGCCGAAGGGATACGCAGTATTTT.

The CDR3 here is CASSLGQGVGEQYF. The CDR3 bases are TGTGCCAGCAGTTTAGGGCAGGGTGTCGGCGAGCAGTACTTC. The V gene is TRBV27, the J gene TRBJ2-7; D might be TRBD1 (5 bases). The V gene lost 2 bases and the J gene lost 6 bases, with 14 bases spanning the gap. Germline values: CDR1 MNHEY, CDR2 SMNVEV (reference sequence). The CDR3 totals 14 residues.

Only a few counts were recorded for this clone. The V call is TRBV9, the J call TRBJ2-2, with D perhaps matching TRBD1 (6 bases). Trimming took 3 bases from V and 2 from J, leaving 11 bases between them. The CDR3 extends over 15 amino acids. CDR1 and CDR2 from the germline V gene are SGDLS and YYNGEE. The CDR3 DNA reads as TGTGCCAGCAGCGCCGGACAGAGAAACACCGGGGAGCTGTTTTTT. Translated: CASSAGQRNTGELFF.

This clone was counted a few times. J is TRBJ2-1 and V is TRBV10-3, with TRBD2 matching over 14 bases. The V and J ends lost 3 bases and 6 bases, in that order; junction bases with no gene match: 4. This CDR3 spans 16 amino acids. Germline assignment: CDR1 ENHRY and CDR2 SYGVKD. For the CDR3, the DNA is TGTGCCATCAGTGAACCGACTAGCGGGGGGGGCAATGAGCAGTTCTTC. Amino acids: CAISEPTSGGGNEQFF.

V is TRBV7-9 and J is TRBJ2-1; 10 bases are shared with TRBD2. The CDR3 consists of 19 residues. The germline V gene encodes CDR1 SEHNR and CDR2 FQNEAQ (reference sequence). Trimming cost V 6 bases and J 1 base; bases outside gene matches: 15. CDR3 loop: CASRPAERGGRLSYNEQFF. The CDR3 nucleotides read TGTGCCAGCAGGCCTGCTGAGCGGGGGGGCCGGTTGTCCTACAATGAGCAGTTCTTC.

The chain links TRBV25-1 to TRBJ1-5; 9 positions agree with TRBD1. Germline loops: CDR1 MGHDK, CDR2 SYGVNS. The CDR3 totals 13 residues. Trimming cost V 6 bases and J 6 bases; bases outside gene matches: 3. CDR3: CASRGTGSQPQHF. In DNA form, the CDR3 reads TGTGCCAGCAGAGGGACAGGGAGTCAGCCCCAGCATTTT. Looking up the rest from reference TRBV25-1 and TRBJ1-5 gives the full variable domain: EADIYQTPRYLVIGTGKKITLECSQTMGHDKMYWYQQDPGMELHLIHYSYGVNSTEKGDLSSESTVSRIRTEHFPLTLESARPSHTSQYLCASRGTGSQPQHFGDGTRLSIL.